The 8 T cell receptor beta chains below come from one sample, sequenced in a study of blood T cell repertoires in COVID-19. Sequenced by immunoSEQ multiplex PCR; TCRdb stores in-frame clones only, minus some. The sample yields 150,000 to 200,000 clones, under 80% seen once. Sequencing was done on a sample of peripheral blood. Source of these receptors: a woman aged 80 or older with acute or convalescent COVID-19.

In this sample, this clone turned up a few times. The CDR3 protein is CASSYLLRGSVTYNEQFF. The CDR3 bases are TGTGCCAGCAGTTATCTTTTACGGGGGAGTGTAACCTACAATGAGCAGTTCTTC. The rearrangement links TRBV6-2 or TRBV6-3 to TRBJ2-1; D may be TRBD2 (6 bases). Germline CDR1 MNHEY, CDR2 SVGEGT. The CDR3 spans 18 residues. Trimming took 3 bases from V and 2 from J, leaving 20 bases between them.

The chain joins TRBV19 to TRBJ2-7, with D perhaps matching TRBD1 (6 bases). Trimming pared 6 bases from V and 2 bases from J, leaving 14 bases between. The CDR3 has 14 amino acids. The germline CDR1 and CDR2 sequences are LNHDA and SQIVND (reference sequence). This chain's CDR3 is CASSSGQSPYEQYF. In nucleotides, the CDR3 is TGTGCCAGTAGCAGCGGACAGTCACCCTACGAGCAGTACTTC.

The chain combines TRBV19 with TRBJ1-1; TRBD1 aligns across 10 bases. Germline lookup yields CDR1 LNHDA and CDR2 SQIVND (reference sequence). The CDR3 contains 14 residues. J was trimmed by 5 bases and V by 3 bases; bases with no gene match: 3. The CDR3 protein is CASSMTGGTTEAFF. For the CDR3, the DNA is TGTGCCAGTAGTATGACAGGGGGCACGACTGAAGCTTTCTTT.

The gene calls are TRBV28 and TRBJ1-1; tentative D call: TRBD1 (6 bases). Deletions cut 0 bases from V and 3 bases from J, with 14 bases between. Germline V gene data show CDR1 as MDHEN and CDR2 as SYDVKM. The CDR3 contains 16 residues. In DNA form, the CDR3 reads TGTGCCAGCAGTTTATGGGGGGCAGGGGCCCACACTGAAGCTTTCTTT. Protein: CASSLWGAGAHTEAFF.

V and J are TRBV24-1 and TRBJ2-1; 8 positions agree with TRBD2. From germline, CDR1 is KGHDR and CDR2 SFDVKD. The CDR3 sequence is 14 residues long. V trimming: 5 bases; J trimming: 5 bases; junction bases outside the gene matches: 4. DNA for the CDR3: TGTGCCACCAGTGCCCCAGCGGGGGACAATGAGCAGTTCTTC. Its translation: CATSAPAGDNEQFF.

The rearrangement uses TRBV28 and TRBJ2-2; possible D gene TRBD1, 5 bases. CDR1 is MDHEN and CDR2 is SYDVKM in the germline V gene. The germline V and J ends were trimmed by 2 bases and 4 bases, with 11 bases remaining between them. The CDR3 is made up of 15 amino acids. As DNA, the CDR3 is TGTGCCAGCAGTTTAGGGGCCAGGCGCACCGGGGAGCTGTTTTTT. Translating it yields CASSLGARRTGELFF.

This chain uses TRBV9 with TRBJ2-3; D gene unclear. Trimming left V 1 base short and J 2 bases short, with 14 bases between. The CDR3 covers 16 residues. CDR1 is SGDLS, CDR2 YYNGEE, per germline. The CDR3 DNA sequence: TGTGCCAGCAGCGTAATGGGCTCTTCTCACACAGATACGCAGTATTTT. Translating it yields CASSVMGSSHTDTQYF. Drawing the rest from reference TRBV9 and TRBJ2-3, the complete variable domain is DSGVTQTPKHLITATGQRVTLRCSPRSGDLSVYWYQQSLDQGLQFLIQYYNGEERAKGNILERFSAQQFPDLHSELNLSSLELGDSALYFCASSVMGSSHTDTQYFGPGTRLTVL.

This chain uses TRBV6-5 with TRBJ2-7; maybe TRBD1 (6 bases). The CDR3 length is 14 residues. The germline gives CDR1 MNHEY, CDR2 SVGAGI. Trimming took off 5 bases at V and 2 bases at J, with 13 bases between the two ends. The CDR3 is CASSPRQGPYEQYF. CDR3 coding DNA: TGTGCCAGCAGTCCTCGTCAGGGGCCCTACGAGCAGTACTTC.